These T cell receptor beta chains were read from a single sample in a study of blood T cell repertoires in COVID-19. Assay used: immunoSEQ multiplex PCR; TCRdb lists only in-frame clones, some missing. The profile shows 300,000 to 350,000 clones, roughly 86% of them singletons. The sequenced material came from peripheral blood. The origin of the receptors is a man younger than 40 with COVID-19, enrolled during active disease. CDR3s leave out the opening cysteine and the closing phenylalanine or tryptophan. Size values are once, few and many counts, or a class for expanded clones, and some rows have none.

clone_size: .; v_call: TRBV19; cdr3_aa: ASSLQRGRGEQY
clone_size: .; v_call: TRBV30; cdr3_aa: AWTLYSDTQY
clone_size: .; v_call: TRBV27; cdr3_aa: ASSSPGTGYEKLF
clone_size: .; v_call: TRBV18; cdr3_aa: ASSPSTGENTGELF
clone_size: .; v_call: TRBV27; cdr3_aa: ASSLFSQGGRDTQY
clone_size: few; v_call: TRBV7-9; cdr3_aa: ASSLARVEELF
clone_size: .; v_call: TRBV10-3; cdr3_aa: AISVQGAHQPQH
clone_size: once; v_call: TRBV7-2; cdr3_aa: ASSIGQGKY
clone_size: .; v_call: TRBV27; cdr3_aa: ASRSGGRLNTEAF
clone_size: .; v_call: TRBV7-3; cdr3_aa: ASSRGSGQETQY
clone_size: .; v_call: TRBV18; cdr3_aa: ASSPLQDRGSEQY
clone_size: .; v_call: TRBV7-2; cdr3_aa: ASSLRGGAPEAF
clone_size: .; v_call: TRBV6-5; cdr3_aa: ASRTGWSNEQF
clone_size: .; v_call: TRBV5-1; cdr3_aa: ASSLGIAGGTDTQY
clone_size: few; v_call: TRBV7-2; cdr3_aa: ASSLSYEQY
clone_size: .; v_call: TRBV3-1/TRBV3-2; cdr3_aa: ASSLKRTSGGPGETQY
clone_size: few; v_call: TRBV5-4; cdr3_aa: ASSSITGYQETQY
clone_size: .; v_call: TRBV19; cdr3_aa: ASSMTGYEQY
clone_size: .; v_call: TRBV4-1; cdr3_aa: ASSQVGGTEAF
clone_size: .; v_call: TRBV2; cdr3_aa: ASSPTRDTEFQETQY
clone_size: few; v_call: TRBV19; cdr3_aa: ASSISLGQGGYEQY
clone_size: .; v_call: TRBV14; cdr3_aa: ASSQKEGGQMNTEAF
clone_size: once; v_call: TRBV7-9; cdr3_aa: ASSSGMGYQETQY
clone_size: .; v_call: TRBV11-2; cdr3_aa: ASSLAGGRYEQY
clone_size: .; v_call: TRBV25-1; cdr3_aa: ASSEYTGNNEQF
clone_size: once; v_call: TRBV5-1; cdr3_aa: ASSYQSGTSPYNSPLH
clone_size: .; v_call: TRBV27; cdr3_aa: ASSLVLAGGPLSSYEQY
clone_size: .; v_call: TRBV5-6; cdr3_aa: ASSLAAGVNEQF
clone_size: .; v_call: TRBV13; cdr3_aa: ASSLGSSGRVGRSYEQY
clone_size: .; v_call: TRBV5-1; cdr3_aa: ASSQGGLWGGEKLF
clone_size: .; v_call: TRBV7-3; cdr3_aa: ASSSPNRNTEAF
clone_size: .; v_call: TRBV11-2; cdr3_aa: ASTQRPTGEGQETQY
clone_size: .; v_call: TRBV3-1/TRBV3-2; cdr3_aa: ASSQELAGASETQY